Listed here are 6 T cell receptor beta chains from one sample, sequenced in a study of shared clonotypes between healthy human individuals. The repertoire was sequenced with immunoSEQ multiplex PCR; TCRdb's copy has only in-frame clones and lacks some. The sample consists of about 1.5 million clones, 95% to 99% of them appearing once. Material: naive CD4+ T cells sorted from blood. Indicated subset: CD45RA+ positively selected. These receptors originate from a man aged 30 to 45 in good health.

This sequence joins TRBV28 and TRBJ2-5, with D unresolved. The germline V gene has CDR1 MDHEN and CDR2 SYDVKM. The germline V and J ends were trimmed by 7 bases and 4 bases, with 10 bases remaining between them. The length of the CDR3 is 12 residues. The CDR3 reads CASKITGETQYF. The CDR3 DNA follows: TGTGCCAGCAAAATTACGGGAGAGACCCAGTACTTC.

This chain uses TRBV18 with TRBJ2-1; D ambiguous. Trimming removed 8 bases at V and 0 bases at J, with 20 bases between. The CDR3 runs 17 residues. Germline-derived CDR1 and CDR2 are KGHSH and LQKENI. The CDR3 sequence is CASALRRQKDSYNEQFF. DNA of the CDR3: TGTGCCAGCGCACTTCGCCGGCAGAAGGACTCCTACAATGAGCAGTTCTTC.

This clone was counted a single time. The V and J genes are TRBV29-1 and TRBJ2-1; either TRBD1 or TRBD2 may fit D (5 bases each). The CDR3 is 15 residues long. The V and J ends lost 4 bases and 9 bases respectively, with 22 bases between them. CDR1 is SQVTM, CDR2 ANQGSEA, per germline. In DNA, the CDR3 is TGCAGCGTTGTCTTTTTGGGACCGGGATGGAGTGAGCAGTTCTTC. It encodes CSVVFLGPGWSEQFF.

The chain carries TRBV28 and TRBJ2-3; no reliable D call. The CDR3 is made up of 13 amino acids. Trimming took 6 bases from V and 13 from J, leaving 20 bases between them. The germline V gene encodes CDR1 MDHEN and CDR2 SYDVKM. CDR3 protein: CASSSLDPRREYF. CDR3 nucleotides: TGTGCCAGCAGCTCCTTGGACCCACGACGAGAGTATTTT.

This clone has only one observation. DNA for the CDR3: TGTGCCAGCAGTTTCACAGGGAGGTCCCTCTACGAGCAGTACTTC. It specifies CASSFTGRSLYEQYF. The chain uses TRBV28 and TRBJ2-7, with D perhaps being TRBD1 or TRBD2 (6 bases each). The CDR3 is 15 amino acids. Germline lookup yields CDR1 MDHEN and CDR2 SYDVKM. Between the trimmed V and J ends, which lost 3 bases and 3 bases, there was a span of 15 bases.

The rearrangement uses TRBV21-1 and TRBJ2-7; the DNA was not used to check the table's D call, TRBD2. TRBV21-1 is reported as a pseudogene. CDR3 length: 15 residues. CDR3 sequence (DNA): TGTGCCAGCAGCAAAGTAGCGGGGGCTCGGAACGAGCAGTACTTC. As protein: CASSKVAGARNEQYF.